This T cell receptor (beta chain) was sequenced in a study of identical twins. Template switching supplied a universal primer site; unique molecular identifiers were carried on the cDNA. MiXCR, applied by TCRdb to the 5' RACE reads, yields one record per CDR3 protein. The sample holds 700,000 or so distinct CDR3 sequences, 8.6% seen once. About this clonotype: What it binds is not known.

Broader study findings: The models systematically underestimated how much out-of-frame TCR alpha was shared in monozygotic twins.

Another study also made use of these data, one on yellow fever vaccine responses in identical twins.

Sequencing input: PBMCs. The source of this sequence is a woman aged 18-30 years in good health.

CDR3 region: CASSSGTGKDEQYF. The CDR3, as DNA: TGCGCCAGCAGCTCTGGAACGGGTAAGGACGAGCAGTACTTC. The V call is TRBV5-1, the J call TRBJ2-7, with D hard to call. The ends were cut back, 3 bases at V and 5 bases at J, with 15 bases in the middle. This CDR3 spans 14 amino acids. Germline V CDR1 and CDR2: SGHRS, YFSETQ. The whole variable domain, filled in from reference TRBV5-1 and TRBJ2-7, reads KAGVTQTPRYLIKTRGQQVTLSCSPISGHRSVSWYQQTPGQGLQFLFEYFSETQRNKGNFPGRFSGRQFSNSRSEMNVSTLELGDSALYLCASSSGTGKDEQYFGPGTRLTVT.